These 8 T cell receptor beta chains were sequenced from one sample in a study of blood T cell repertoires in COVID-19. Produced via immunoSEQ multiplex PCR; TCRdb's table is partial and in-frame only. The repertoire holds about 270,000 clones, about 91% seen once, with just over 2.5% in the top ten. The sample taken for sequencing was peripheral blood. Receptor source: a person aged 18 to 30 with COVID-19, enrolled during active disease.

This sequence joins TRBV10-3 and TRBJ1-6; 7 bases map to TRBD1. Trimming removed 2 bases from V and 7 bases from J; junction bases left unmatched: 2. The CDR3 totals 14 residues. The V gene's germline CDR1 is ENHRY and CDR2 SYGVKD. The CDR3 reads CAISEDRVNSPLHF. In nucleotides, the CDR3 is TGTGCCATCAGTGAGGACAGGGTAAATTCACCCCTCCACTTT.

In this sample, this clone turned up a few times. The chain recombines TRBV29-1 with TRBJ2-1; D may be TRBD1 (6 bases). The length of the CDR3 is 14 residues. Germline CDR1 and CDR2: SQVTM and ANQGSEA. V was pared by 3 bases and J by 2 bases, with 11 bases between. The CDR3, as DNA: TGCAGCGTTGATTTTGGGGGCACCTACAATGAGCAGTTCTTC. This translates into CSVDFGGTYNEQFF.

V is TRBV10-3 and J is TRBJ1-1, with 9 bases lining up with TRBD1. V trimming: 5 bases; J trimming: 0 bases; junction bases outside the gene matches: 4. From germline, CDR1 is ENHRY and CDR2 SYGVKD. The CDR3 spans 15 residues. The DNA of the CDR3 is TGTGCCATCAGTACCGGGACAGGGATGAACACTGAAGCTTTCTTT. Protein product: CAISTGTGMNTEAFF.

In DNA form, the CDR3 reads TGTGCCAGCAGCTCGGGGACAGGGGCCCAGTACTTC. This sequence encodes CASSSGTGAQYF. J is TRBJ2-7 and V is TRBV5-6, with 10 bases aligning to TRBD1. The CDR3 is made up of 12 amino acids. From germline, CDR1 is SGHDT and CDR2 YYEEEE. J gave up 10 bases and V 3 bases, and 4 bases lay outside the gene matches.

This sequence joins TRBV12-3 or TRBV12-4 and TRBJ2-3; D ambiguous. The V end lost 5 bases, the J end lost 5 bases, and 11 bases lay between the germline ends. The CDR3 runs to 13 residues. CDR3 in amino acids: CASSPMRLDTQYF. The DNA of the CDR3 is TGTGCCAGCAGTCCGATGAGGCTAGATACGCAGTATTTT.

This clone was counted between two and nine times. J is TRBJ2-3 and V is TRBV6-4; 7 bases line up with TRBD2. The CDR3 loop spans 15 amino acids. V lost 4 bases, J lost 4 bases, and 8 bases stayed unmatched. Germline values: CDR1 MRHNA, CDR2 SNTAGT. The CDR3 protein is CASSARASGADTQYF. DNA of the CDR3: TGTGCCAGCAGTGCTCGAGCTAGCGGAGCAGATACGCAGTATTTT.

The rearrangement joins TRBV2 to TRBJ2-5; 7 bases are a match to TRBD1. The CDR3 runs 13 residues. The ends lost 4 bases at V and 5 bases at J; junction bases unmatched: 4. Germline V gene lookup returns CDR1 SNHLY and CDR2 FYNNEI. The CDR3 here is CASSAPQGETQYF. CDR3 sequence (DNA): TGTGCCAGCAGTGCCCCACAGGGGGAGACCCAGTACTTC.

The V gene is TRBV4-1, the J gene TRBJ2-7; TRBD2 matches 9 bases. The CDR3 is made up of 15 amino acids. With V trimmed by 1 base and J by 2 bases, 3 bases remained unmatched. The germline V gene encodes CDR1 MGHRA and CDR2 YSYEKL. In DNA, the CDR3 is TGCGCCAGCAGCCAAGTACTAGCGGGTACCTACGAGCAGTACTTC. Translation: CASSQVLAGTYEQYF.